The rows below give T cell receptor beta chains drawn from one sample of a study of OX40 agonist ivuxolimab in advanced cancers. Profiling relied on immunoSEQ multiplex PCR, and the TCRdb table lists in-frame clones only, not all of them. Counted here are some 78,000 clones, roughly nine tenths occurring once; the ten biggest clones make up roughly 0.9%. The source was CD4+ or CD8+ T cells sorted from blood, collected in a trial of the OX40 agonist ivuxolimab. The receptors were gathered from an adult with an advanced solid tumor such as melanoma, head and neck, liver or kidney cancer. The CDR3 runs from the conserved cysteine through the conserved F or W. A D gene is named only where the DNA matches it firmly. Rows may omit the clone size; those that give it use once, few, many or a size class.

J gene: TRBJ1-4; clone size: .; V gene: TRBV19; D gene: .; CDR3 protein: CASRMGGITEKLFF; CDR3 DNA: TGTGCCAGTAGAATGGGGGGCATCACTGAAAAACTGTTTTTT
J gene: TRBJ2-7; clone size: .; V gene: TRBV6-1; D gene: TRBD2; CDR3 protein: CASSGGGLAGVQPYEQYF; CDR3 DNA: TGTGCCAGCAGTGGGGGGGGACTAGCGGGAGTTCAGCCCTACGAGCAGTACTTC
J gene: TRBJ2-1; clone size: .; V gene: TRBV12-5; D gene: .; CDR3 protein: CASGSTTYNEQFF; CDR3 DNA: TGTGCTAGTGGTTCCACCACCTACAATGAGCAGTTCTTC
J gene: TRBJ2-6; clone size: .; V gene: TRBV6-5; D gene: .; CDR3 protein: CASSYSGANVLTF; CDR3 DNA: TGTGCCAGCAGCTACTCTGGGGCCAACGTCCTGACTTTC
J gene: TRBJ1-2; clone size: .; V gene: TRBV7-8; D gene: .; CDR3 protein: CASSPPYRTASYGYTF; CDR3 DNA: TGTGCCAGCAGCCCCCCGTACCGGACAGCCTCTTATGGCTACACCTTC
J gene: TRBJ1-5; clone size: few; V gene: TRBV6-5; D gene: .; CDR3 protein: CASRRGRDQPQHF; CDR3 DNA: TGTGCCAGCAGACGCGGGAGGGATCAGCCCCAGCATTTT
J gene: TRBJ2-5; clone size: .; V gene: TRBV7-9; D gene: .; CDR3 protein: CASSLVGQGTRETQYF; CDR3 DNA: TGTGCCAGCAGCTTAGTTGGGCAGGGAACGCGAGAGACCCAGTACTTC
J gene: TRBJ2-1; clone size: few; V gene: TRBV30; D gene: TRBD1; CDR3 protein: CAWSVLGTGNEQFF; CDR3 DNA: TGTGCCTGGAGTGTATTGGGGACAGGCAATGAGCAGTTCTTC
J gene: TRBJ2-2; clone size: .; V gene: TRBV18; D gene: TRBD2; CDR3 protein: CASSPLAGDTGELFF; CDR3 DNA: TGTGCCAGCTCACCCCTAGCGGGAGACACCGGGGAGCTGTTTTTT
J gene: TRBJ2-2; clone size: .; V gene: TRBV7-8; D gene: .; CDR3 protein: CASSSQGSDTGELFF; CDR3 DNA: TGTGCCAGCAGCTCACAGGGTTCTGATACCGGGGAGCTGTTTTTT
J gene: TRBJ2-7; clone size: .; V gene: TRBV5-1; D gene: .; CDR3 protein: CASKYEGSREQYF; CDR3 DNA: TGCGCCAGCAAATACGAGGGCTCGAGGGAGCAGTACTTC
J gene: TRBJ2-7; clone size: .; V gene: TRBV7-9; D gene: TRBD1; CDR3 protein: CASSLAGTVLTYEQYF; CDR3 DNA: TGTGCCAGCAGCTTGGCCGGGACAGTCTTAACCTACGAGCAGTACTTC
J gene: TRBJ2-3; clone size: .; V gene: TRBV10-1; D gene: .; CDR3 protein: CASSHLGPHCRDTQYF; CDR3 DNA: TGCGCCAGCAGTCATCTTGGACCTCATTGTAGAGATACGCAGTATTTT
J gene: TRBJ1-5; clone size: .; V gene: TRBV2; D gene: .; CDR3 protein: CASRGETLGNQPQHF; CDR3 DNA: TGTGCCAGCAGGGGGGAAACCCTAGGCAATCAGCCCCAGCATTTT
J gene: TRBJ1-3; clone size: .; V gene: TRBV10-3; D gene: .; CDR3 protein: CAISSGSSGNTIYF; CDR3 DNA: TGTGCCATCAGTTCCGGGAGCTCTGGAAACACCATATATTTT
J gene: TRBJ1-1; clone size: .; V gene: TRBV5-1; D gene: TRBD1; CDR3 protein: CASSLGSDRVNTEAFF; CDR3 DNA: TGCGCCAGCAGCTTGGGGTCCGACAGGGTCAACACTGAAGCTTTCTTT
J gene: TRBJ2-6; clone size: once; V gene: TRBV5-1; D gene: .; CDR3 protein: CASSSTSPYSGANVLTF; CDR3 DNA: TGCGCCAGCAGCTCGACATCTCCTTACTCTGGGGCCAACGTCCTGACTTTC
J gene: TRBJ2-3; clone size: .; V gene: TRBV4-2; D gene: .; CDR3 protein: CASVPSIGGDTQYF; CDR3 DNA: TGTGCCAGCGTCCCTTCGATAGGAGGAGATACGCAGTATTTT
J gene: TRBJ2-1; clone size: .; V gene: TRBV20-1; D gene: .; CDR3 protein: CSAATPPEQFF; CDR3 DNA: TGCAGTGCCGCCACCCCGCCAGAGCAGTTCTTC
J gene: TRBJ2-4; clone size: .; V gene: TRBV19; D gene: .; CDR3 protein: CASSNRARDIQYF; CDR3 DNA: TGTGCCAGCTCCAACAGGGCGCGGGACATTCAGTACTTC
J gene: TRBJ1-5; clone size: many; V gene: TRBV27; D gene: .; CDR3 protein: CASSINQPQHF; CDR3 DNA: TGTGCCAGCAGTATAAATCAGCCCCAGCATTTT
J gene: TRBJ1-1; clone size: .; V gene: TRBV27; D gene: .; CDR3 protein: CASSLSGGMNTEAFF; CDR3 DNA: TGTGCCAGCAGTTTATCGGGAGGGATGAACACTGAAGCTTTCTTT
J gene: TRBJ1-1; clone size: .; V gene: TRBV10-2; D gene: .; CDR3 protein: CASRTVNTEAFF; CDR3 DNA: TGCGCCAGCAGGACAGTGAACACTGAAGCTTTCTTT
J gene: TRBJ2-1; clone size: .; V gene: TRBV5-1; D gene: TRBD1; CDR3 protein: CASSGGQVSSYNEQFF; CDR3 DNA: TGCGCCAGCAGCGGGGGACAGGTGAGCTCCTACAATGAGCAGTTCTTC
J gene: TRBJ2-7; clone size: .; V gene: TRBV7-2; D gene: TRBD2; CDR3 protein: CASSLFPSGIYEQYF; CDR3 DNA: TGTGCCAGCAGCTTATTTCCTAGCGGGATTTACGAGCAGTACTTC
J gene: TRBJ1-5; clone size: once; V gene: TRBV11-1; D gene: .; CDR3 protein: CASSLTGSNQPQHF; CDR3 DNA: TGTGCCAGCAGCCTGACAGGAAGCAATCAGCCCCAGCATTTT
J gene: TRBJ1-2; clone size: .; V gene: TRBV6-5; D gene: TRBD1; CDR3 protein: CASSLGTGGPYGYTF; CDR3 DNA: TGTGCCAGCAGCCTTGGGACAGGGGGCCCCTATGGCTACACCTTC
J gene: TRBJ2-5; clone size: .; V gene: TRBV12-5; D gene: .; CDR3 protein: CASGLAAGTGQETQYF; CDR3 DNA: TGTGCTAGTGGTTTGGCAGCCGGGACGGGGCAAGAGACCCAGTACTTC
J gene: TRBJ1-1; clone size: .; V gene: TRBV10-3; D gene: TRBD1; CDR3 protein: CAIGKGDSLSNTEAFF; CDR3 DNA: TGTGCCATCGGAAAAGGGGACAGCCTATCGAACACTGAAGCTTTCTTT
J gene: TRBJ1-5; clone size: few; V gene: TRBV18; D gene: .; CDR3 protein: CASSQYSNQPQHF; CDR3 DNA: TGTGCCAGCTCACAATATAGCAATCAGCCCCAGCATTTT
J gene: TRBJ1-5; clone size: .; V gene: TRBV28; D gene: .; CDR3 protein: CASRQGNTQPQHF; CDR3 DNA: TGTGCCAGCAGACAGGGCAACACTCAGCCCCAGCATTTT
J gene: TRBJ2-1; clone size: few; V gene: TRBV5-1; D gene: .; CDR3 protein: CASSKMTGSYNEQFF; CDR3 DNA: TGCGCCAGCAGCAAAATGACAGGCTCCTACAATGAGCAGTTCTTC
J gene: TRBJ2-1; clone size: .; V gene: TRBV5-1; D gene: .; CDR3 protein: CASSLEYGNNEQFF; CDR3 DNA: TGCGCCAGCAGCTTGGAGTACGGAAACAATGAGCAGTTCTTC
J gene: TRBJ1-2; clone size: .; V gene: TRBV6-5; D gene: .; CDR3 protein: CASSRYRGTNYGYTF; CDR3 DNA: TGTGCCAGCAGTAGATACAGAGGAACTAACTATGGCTACACCTTC
J gene: TRBJ2-5; clone size: .; V gene: TRBV4-1; D gene: .; CDR3 protein: CASSEGLETQYF; CDR3 DNA: TGCGCCAGCAGCGAAGGGTTGGAGACCCAGTACTTC
J gene: TRBJ1-4; clone size: .; V gene: TRBV30; D gene: .; CDR3 protein: CAWSVGGEKLFF; CDR3 DNA: TGTGCCTGGAGTGTAGGCGGAGAAAAACTGTTTTTT
J gene: TRBJ2-6; clone size: .; V gene: TRBV14; D gene: .; CDR3 protein: CASSPGGHRASGANVLTF; CDR3 DNA: TGTGCCAGCAGCCCAGGGGGGCATCGGGCCTCTGGGGCCAACGTCCTGACTTTC
J gene: TRBJ2-3; clone size: .; V gene: TRBV9; D gene: TRBD2; CDR3 protein: CASSVGTQAPGGTQYF; CDR3 DNA: TGTGCCAGCAGCGTAGGAACGCAAGCCCCGGGGGGTACGCAGTATTTT
J gene: TRBJ2-2; clone size: .; V gene: TRBV5-1; D gene: TRBD2; CDR3 protein: CASIGAGVNTGELFF; CDR3 DNA: TGCGCCAGCATTGGGGCGGGAGTCAACACCGGGGAGCTGTTTTTT
J gene: TRBJ1-6; clone size: .; V gene: TRBV15; D gene: TRBD1; CDR3 protein: CATSPGQGLHSPLHF; CDR3 DNA: TGTGCCACCAGCCCGGGACAGGGCCTACATTCACCCCTCCACTTT
J gene: TRBJ1-5; clone size: .; V gene: TRBV6-1; D gene: .; CDR3 protein: CASTFEGNQPQHF; CDR3 DNA: TGTGCCAGCACCTTCGAAGGCAATCAGCCCCAGCATTTT
J gene: TRBJ1-2; clone size: .; V gene: TRBV5-4; D gene: .; CDR3 protein: CASSLASGYTF; CDR3 DNA: TGTGCCAGCAGCTTGGCCTCCGGCTACACCTTC
J gene: TRBJ2-7; clone size: .; V gene: TRBV15; D gene: .; CDR3 protein: CATSRDLSPSYEQYF; CDR3 DNA: TGTGCCACCAGCAGAGATTTAAGCCCCAGCTACGAGCAGTACTTC
J gene: TRBJ2-1; clone size: .; V gene: TRBV5-6; D gene: .; CDR3 protein: CASSPEGFKRDEQFF; CDR3 DNA: TGTGCCAGCAGCCCCGAGGGGTTTAAAAGGGATGAGCAGTTCTTC
J gene: TRBJ1-1; clone size: .; V gene: TRBV19; D gene: .; CDR3 protein: CATTNALGNTEAFF; CDR3 DNA: TGTGCCACCACTAATGCTCTGGGGAACACTGAAGCTTTCTTT
J gene: TRBJ1-2; clone size: .; V gene: TRBV29-1; D gene: .; CDR3 protein: CSAAYQGNDGYTF; CDR3 DNA: TGCAGCGCCGCCTATCAGGGGAACGATGGCTACACCTTC
J gene: TRBJ2-1; clone size: .; V gene: TRBV29-1; D gene: .; CDR3 protein: CSPQGTLGGEQFF; CDR3 DNA: TGCAGCCCCCAAGGAACACTGGGGGGTGAGCAGTTCTTC
J gene: TRBJ1-3; clone size: medium-sized; V gene: TRBV11-2; D gene: .; CDR3 protein: CASSLDRRGLSGNTIYF; CDR3 DNA: TGTGCCAGCAGCTTAGATAGGCGGGGACTTTCTGGAAACACCATATATTTT
J gene: TRBJ2-2; clone size: .; V gene: TRBV5-4; D gene: TRBD2; CDR3 protein: CATPLAANTGELFF; CDR3 DNA: TGTGCCACCCCCCTAGCGGCTAACACCGGGGAGCTGTTTTTT
J gene: TRBJ2-1; clone size: .; V gene: TRBV29-1; D gene: .; CDR3 protein: CSVEQGRRTYNEQFF; CDR3 DNA: TGCAGCGTTGAACAGGGCAGGAGGACCTACAATGAGCAGTTCTTC
J gene: TRBJ1-6; clone size: few; V gene: TRBV15; D gene: TRBD1; CDR3 protein: CATSRTGTGNSPLHF; CDR3 DNA: TGTGCCACCAGCAGAACCGGGACAGGCAATTCACCCCTCCACTTT
J gene: TRBJ2-1; clone size: .; V gene: TRBV7-9; D gene: .; CDR3 protein: CASSTTRRLLREQFF; CDR3 DNA: TGTGCCAGCAGCACCACCCGGCGGCTCCTTAGGGAGCAGTTCTTC
J gene: TRBJ1-5; clone size: once; V gene: TRBV9; D gene: TRBD1; CDR3 protein: CASSPPRGQYNQPQHF; CDR3 DNA: TGTGCCAGCAGCCCTCCAAGGGGACAGTACAATCAGCCCCAGCATTTT
J gene: TRBJ2-2; clone size: few; V gene: TRBV6-5; D gene: .; CDR3 protein: CASRSSGHNTGELFF; CDR3 DNA: TGTGCCAGCAGGAGTTCGGGACATAACACCGGGGAGCTGTTTTTT
J gene: TRBJ2-1; clone size: .; V gene: TRBV18; D gene: TRBD2; CDR3 protein: CASSPPRGSGRENEQFF; CDR3 DNA: TGTGCCAGCTCACCACCCAGAGGCTCAGGGCGGGAGAATGAGCAGTTCTTC
J gene: TRBJ2-3; clone size: once; V gene: TRBV7-2; D gene: TRBD2; CDR3 protein: CASSHKAREWGTDTQYF; CDR3 DNA: TGTGCCAGCAGCCATAAGGCGCGGGAGTGGGGCACAGATACGCAGTATTTT
J gene: TRBJ2-1; clone size: .; V gene: TRBV29-1; D gene: TRBD2; CDR3 protein: CSVETGGGNEQFF; CDR3 DNA: TGCAGCGTTGAAACGGGAGGTGGCAATGAGCAGTTCTTC
J gene: TRBJ2-3; clone size: once; V gene: TRBV27; D gene: TRBD2; CDR3 protein: CASSFGTRTSTDTQYF; CDR3 DNA: TGTGCCAGCAGTTTCGGGACTAGAACTAGCACAGATACGCAGTATTTT
J gene: TRBJ2-7; clone size: .; V gene: TRBV6-1; D gene: .; CDR3 protein: CASSEFRAPYEQYF; CDR3 DNA: TGTGCCAGCAGTGAATTTCGGGCCCCCTACGAGCAGTACTTC